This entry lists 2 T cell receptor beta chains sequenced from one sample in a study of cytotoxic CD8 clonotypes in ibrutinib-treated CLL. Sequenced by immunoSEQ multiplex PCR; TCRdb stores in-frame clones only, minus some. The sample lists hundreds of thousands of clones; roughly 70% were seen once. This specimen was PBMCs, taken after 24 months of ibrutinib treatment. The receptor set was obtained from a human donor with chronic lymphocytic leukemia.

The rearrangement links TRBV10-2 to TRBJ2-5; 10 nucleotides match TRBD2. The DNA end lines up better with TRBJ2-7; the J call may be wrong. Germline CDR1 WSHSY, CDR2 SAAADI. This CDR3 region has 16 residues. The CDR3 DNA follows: TGCGCCAGCAGTGAGTCGGGGCTAGCGGGAGCCTACGAGCAGTACTTC. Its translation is CASSESGLAGAYEQYF.

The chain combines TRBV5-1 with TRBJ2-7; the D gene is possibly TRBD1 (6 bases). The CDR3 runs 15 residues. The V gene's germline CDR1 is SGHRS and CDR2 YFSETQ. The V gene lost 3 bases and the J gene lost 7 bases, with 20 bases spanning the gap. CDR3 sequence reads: CASSYLGAGIEEQYF. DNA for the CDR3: TGCGCCAGCAGCTATTTGGGGGCTGGGATTGAGGAGCAGTACTTC.